This T cell receptor (beta chain) was captured by sequencing in a study of control samples from healthy donors and cancer patients. This CDR3 spans 15 amino acids. Trimming removed 2 bases from V and 0 bases from J, with 9 bases in between. The germline gives CDR1 MNHEY, CDR2 SVGAGI. The repertoire was sequenced with immunoSEQ multiplex PCR; TCRdb's copy has only in-frame clones and lacks some. This sample carries about 51,000 clones, approximately 91% of them seen once, and the ten largest clones take almost 40%. This sequence originates from a man aged 45-65 years with head and neck cancer. The rearrangement uses TRBV6-5 and TRBJ2-3; weak D call: TRBD1 (5 bases). The material sequenced was PBMCs. This CDR3 reads CASSYRGLSTDTQYF. CDR3 DNA: TGTGCCAGCAGTTACAGGGGATTAAGCACAGATACGCAGTATTTT.